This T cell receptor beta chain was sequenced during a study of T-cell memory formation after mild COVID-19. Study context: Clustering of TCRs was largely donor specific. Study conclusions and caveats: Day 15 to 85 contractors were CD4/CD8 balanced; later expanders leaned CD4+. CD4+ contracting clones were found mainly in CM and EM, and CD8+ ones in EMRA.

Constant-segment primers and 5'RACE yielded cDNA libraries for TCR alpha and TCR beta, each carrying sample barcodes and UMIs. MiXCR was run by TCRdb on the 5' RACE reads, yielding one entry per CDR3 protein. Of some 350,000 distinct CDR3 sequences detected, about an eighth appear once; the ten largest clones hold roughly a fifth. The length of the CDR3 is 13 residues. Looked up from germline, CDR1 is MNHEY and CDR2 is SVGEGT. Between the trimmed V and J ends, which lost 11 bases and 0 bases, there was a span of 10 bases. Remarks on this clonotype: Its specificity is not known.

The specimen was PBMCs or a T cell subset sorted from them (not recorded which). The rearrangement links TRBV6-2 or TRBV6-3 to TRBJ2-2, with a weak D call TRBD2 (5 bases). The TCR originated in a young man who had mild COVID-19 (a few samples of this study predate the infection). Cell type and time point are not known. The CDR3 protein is CAAMEANTGELFF. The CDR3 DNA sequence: TGTGCCGCAATGGAGGCGAACACCGGGGAGCTGTTTTTT.